The 23 T cell receptor beta chains reported below all come from one sample, sequenced in a study of cytomegalovirus exposure and HLA in healthy donors. The method was immunoSEQ multiplex PCR; TCRdb's version includes in-frame clones alone and lacks a portion of them. The sample consists of 120,000 to 150,000 clones, approximately 85% of them appearing once. The material sequenced was PBMCs. The receptors come from a woman aged 25 to 39 in good health and CMV-seronegative.

The chain employs TRBV13 and TRBJ2-2; D unclear. V lost 2 bases and J lost 0, with 7 bases in between. The CDR3 extends over 15 amino acids. Germline V gene lookup returns CDR1 PRHDT and CDR2 FYEKMQ (reference sequence). CDR3 loop: CASSLLASNTGELFF. In DNA, the CDR3 is TGTGCCAGCAGCTTACTGGCCTCGAACACCGGGGAGCTGTTTTTT.

The chain joins TRBV6-5 to TRBJ1-4, with unresolved D. The CDR3 extends over 14 amino acids. Germline loops: CDR1 MNHEY, CDR2 SVGAGI. V gave up 5 bases and J gave up 0 bases, with 7 bases separating them. The CDR3 DNA reads as TGTGCCAGCAGTCAGACATCAACTAATGAAAAACTGTTTTTT. Translating gives CASSQTSTNEKLFF.

V is TRBV5-4 and J is TRBJ1-1; tentative D call: TRBD1 (6 bases). The CDR3 is 16 amino acids. Germline loops: CDR1 SGHNT, CDR2 YYREEE (reference sequence). V gave up 3 bases and J gave up 4 bases, with 19 bases separating them. For the CDR3, the DNA is TGTGCCAGCAGCTATCCGAGTGGGGGCCGGAGCACTGAAGCTTTCTTT. Protein sequence: CASSYPSGGRSTEAFF.

The genes are TRBV11-2 and TRBJ1-6; 7 bases are shared with TRBD1. Per germline, CDR1 SGHAT and CDR2 FQNNGV. After removal of 3 bases from V and 10 bases from J, the junction contained 9 bases not matched to a gene. This CDR3 has 15 residues. CDR3 in amino acids: CASSLRGGFGSPLHF. The CDR3 DNA reads as TGTGCCAGCAGCTTGAGAGGGGGCTTCGGATCACCCCTCCACTTT.

CDR3 protein: CASSLIWRGGRADTQYF. The CDR3 DNA reads as TGTGCCAGCAGCTTGATTTGGCGGGGGGGGCGGGCAGATACGCAGTATTTT. The V and J genes are TRBV5-6 and TRBJ2-3, with TRBD2 matching 9 bases. Trimming at V came to 1 base and at J to 4 bases, leaving 10 bases not matched to a gene. CDR1 and CDR2 from the germline V gene are SGHDT and YYEEEE. There are 17 residues in the CDR3. Together with reference TRBV5-6 and TRBJ2-3, the CDR3 gives the full variable domain: DAGVTQSPTHLIKTRGQQVTLRCSPKSGHDTVSWYQQALGQGPQFIFQYYEEEERQRGNFPDRFSGHQFPNYSSELNVNALLLGDSALYLCASSLIWRGGRADTQYFGPGTRLTVL.

The chain links TRBV5-1 to TRBJ1-1, with 9 bases lining up with TRBD1. The germline V gene has CDR1 SGHRS and CDR2 YFSETQ. This CDR3 has 15 amino acids. The V gene end was trimmed by 3 bases and the J gene end by 8 bases; junction bases not matched to a gene: 11. The CDR3 region is CASSYLVPGQGEAFF. The DNA for the CDR3 is TGCGCCAGCAGCTACCTTGTCCCGGGACAGGGAGAAGCTTTCTTT.

This clone was counted a few times. The chain combines TRBV27 with TRBJ2-7, with D possibly being TRBD1 (5 bases). CDR1 is MNHEY, CDR2 SMNVEV, per germline (reference sequence). V was clipped by 0 bases and J by 2 bases, with 17 bases between them. The CDR3 length is 17 residues. CDR3 sequence reads: CASSLSPPGSWAYEQYF. Here the CDR3 DNA reads TGTGCCAGCAGTTTATCTCCCCCAGGGTCCTGGGCCTACGAGCAGTACTTC.

This clone has only one observation. The genes are TRBV19 and TRBJ1-2; TRBD1 matches at 9 bases. The CDR3 spans 15 residues. Per germline, CDR1 LNHDA and CDR2 SQIVND (reference sequence). Trimming cost V 5 bases and J 4 bases; bases outside gene matches: 8. The CDR3 region is CASSGPGQGSYGYTF. The CDR3 coding sequence is TGTGCCAGTAGTGGTCCGGGACAGGGTAGCTATGGCTACACCTTC.

This chain uses TRBV6-1 with TRBJ2-1; 8 bases fit TRBD1. This CDR3 comprises 15 residues. Germline CDR1 reads MNHNS; CDR2 reads SASEGT. Trimming took 4 bases from V and 10 from J; bases not matched to a gene: 12. The CDR3 bases are TGTGCCAGCAGTGGGGGGACAGGATGGGGCGGAGAGCAGTTCTTC. Its protein is CASSGGTGWGGEQFF.

This chain links TRBV5-1 with TRBJ2-1, with TRBD1 matching over 8 bases. CDR1 SGHRS and CDR2 YFSETQ come from the germline V gene. The CDR3 sequence is 14 residues long. J lost 11 bases, V lost 4 bases, and 11 bases had no gene match. CDR3 amino acids: CASSGGTGVRKQFF. For the CDR3, the DNA is TGCGCCAGCAGCGGTGGGACAGGTGTTAGGAAGCAGTTCTTC.

This rearrangement joins TRBV5-6 to TRBJ2-4; D is undetermined. Trimming cost V 4 bases and J 0 bases, with 17 bases left between them. Germline V gene lookup returns CDR1 SGHDT and CDR2 YYEEEE. This CDR3 spans 17 amino acids. The chain's CDR3 is CASSRLETGRAKNIQYF. CDR3 sequence (DNA): TGTGCCAGCAGCCGCCTAGAAACCGGTCGAGCCAAAAACATTCAGTACTTC.

V usage is TRBV5-6 and J usage is TRBJ2-5, with TRBD2 matching 14 bases. Per germline, CDR1 SGHDT and CDR2 YYEEEE. J gave up 7 bases and V 4 bases, and 6 bases lay outside the gene matches. This CDR3 comprises 15 residues. CDR3 DNA: TGTGCCAGCAGCGGACTAGCGGGGGGCGTCGGGACCCAGTACTTC. Translated: CASSGLAGGVGTQYF.

This chain joins TRBV7-2 and TRBJ1-6; 8 bases map to TRBD1. Germline assignment: CDR1 SGHTA and CDR2 FQGNSA. This CDR3 has 12 amino acids. The V and J ends lost 8 bases and 7 bases, in that order; junction bases with no gene match: 1. This CDR3 reads CASGQGNSPLHF. The CDR3 region has the DNA TGTGCCAGCGGACAGGGAAATTCACCCCTCCACTTT.

V and J are TRBV9 and TRBJ2-7, with TRBD1 matching 7 bases. CDR1 is SGDLS and CDR2 is YYNGEE in the germline V gene. Trimming removed 2 bases from V and 6 bases from J; junction bases left unmatched: 8. The CDR3 extends over 14 amino acids. The CDR3 is CASSVTDRASEQYF. The DNA of the CDR3 is TGTGCCAGCAGCGTTACCGACAGGGCAAGCGAGCAGTACTTC.

The J gene is TRBJ2-3, the V gene TRBV21-1; whether TRBD2, the table's D call, matches the DNA was not checked. TRBV21-1 is noted as a pseudogene. The CDR3 covers 18 residues. The CDR3 spells CASSNGFELAESTDTQYF. Written as DNA, the CDR3 is TGTGCCAGCAGCAATGGGTTCGAGTTAGCGGAAAGCACAGATACGCAGTATTTT.

This clone has a handful of counts. The chain carries TRBV15 and TRBJ1-1, with D unclear. Trimming stripped 2 bases from V and 2 bases from J, with 3 bases between. Germline V gene sequence: CDR1 LNHNV, CDR2 YYDKDF (reference sequence). CDR3 length equals 12 residues. The CDR3: CATSRLNTEAFF. The CDR3 bases are TGTGCCACCAGCAGACTAAACACTGAAGCTTTCTTT.

The chain carries TRBV6-5 and TRBJ1-2; D gene unclear. The V end was cut by 2 bases, the J end by 1 base, with 14 bases between. The CDR3 length is 16 residues. Germline CDR1 is MNHEY and CDR2 is SVGAGI. The CDR3 region has the DNA TGTGCCAGCAGTTACGCAGGATCCTTACTTAACTATGGCTACACCTTC. It specifies CASSYAGSLLNYGYTF.

There are a few counts of this clone. The rearrangement uses TRBV2 and TRBJ1-6; the match to TRBD1 covers 9 bases. CDR1 is SNHLY, CDR2 FYNNEI, per germline. The CDR3 runs to 16 residues. J gave up 7 bases and V 3 bases, and 7 bases lay outside the gene matches. CDR3 sequence (DNA): TGTGCCAGCAGTGACCCGCGGGACAGGGTCAATTCACCCCTCCACTTT. This encodes CASSDPRDRVNSPLHF. Based on the CDR3 plus reference TRBV2 and TRBJ1-6, the full variable domain is EPEVTQTPSHQVTQMGQEVILRCVPISNHLYFYWYRQILGQKVEFLVSFYNNEISEKSEIFDDQFSVERPDGSNFTLKIRSTKLEDSAMYFCASSDPRDRVNSPLHFGNGTRLTVT.

The chain employs TRBV27 and TRBJ2-5; the match to TRBD2 covers 7 bases. Unmatched junction bases numbered 4, after V lost 2 bases and J lost 1 base. This CDR3 is built from 15 residues. CDR1 is MNHEY and CDR2 is SMNVEV in the germline V gene (reference sequence). Written as DNA, the CDR3 is TGTGCCAGCAGTTTAGCGGGGGAGTTCCAAGAGACCCAGTACTTC. The encoded protein is CASSLAGEFQETQYF.

The chain employs TRBV11-2 and TRBJ1-2; tentatively, D is TRBD1 (6 bases). Trimming removed 5 bases at V and 2 bases at J, with 24 bases between. Per germline, CDR1 SGHAT and CDR2 FQNNGV. This CDR3 region has 18 residues. The CDR3 here is CASSPRVGGAEGNYGYTF. In DNA, the CDR3 is TGTGCCAGCAGCCCCCGCGTCGGGGGGGCAGAGGGGAACTATGGCTACACCTTC.

This clone was seen a handful of times. The chain links TRBV5-4 to TRBJ2-6; 8 bases map to TRBD1. The germline gives CDR1 SGHNT, CDR2 YYREEE (reference sequence). This CDR3 contains 15 residues. V was pared by 5 bases and J by 0 bases, with 1 base of the junction left unmatched. The CDR3 nucleotides are TGTGCCAGCAGGGACAGGGCCTCTGGGGCCAACGTCCTGACTTTC. Translation gives CASRDRASGANVLTF.

This clone was seen at least ten times. The rearrangement links TRBV7-9 to TRBJ1-3; TRBD1 matches at 9 bases. The CDR3 extends over 15 amino acids. Trimming removed 2 bases from V and 7 bases from J; junction bases left unmatched: 6. The germline CDR1 and CDR2 sequences are SEHNR and FQNEAQ (reference sequence). The CDR3 DNA is TGTGCCAGCAGCTTACGGACAGGGGTCGGGAACACCATATATTTT. Its protein product is CASSLRTGVGNTIYF.

The chain uses TRBV29-1 and TRBJ2-5; 9 bases are a match to TRBD2. The CDR3 has 12 amino acids. Trimming removed 4 bases from V and 5 bases from J; junction bases left unmatched: 2. Germline V gene lookup returns CDR1 SQVTM and CDR2 ANQGSEA. The CDR3 nucleotides are TGCAGCGTTGTAACTAGCGGGGAGACCCAGTACTTC. The encoded protein is CSVVTSGETQYF.